This T cell receptor beta chain was documented in a study of blood T cells in healthy people across ages. Study-level background: The template switching approach captured approximately one barcoded beta molecule for every two T cells.

The germline V and J ends were trimmed by 5 bases and 1 base, with 14 bases remaining between them. The CDR3 has 14 amino acids. Germline-derived CDR1 and CDR2 are DFQATT and SNEGSKA (reference sequence). On this clonotype itself: No antigen is known for it.

Study-wide findings and caveats: With naive T cell percentage, TCR beta diversity showed a strong correlation. Among T cells, TCR beta diversity per million cells dropped roughly linearly as age rose.

For the second PCR, which ran for 7 to 11 cycles, a sample-barcoded 5' primer and a J-beta primer mix were used. TCRdb re-derived calls from the 5' RACE reads in MiXCR, one entry per CDR3 protein. The data hold around 690,000 distinct CDR3 sequences, with approximately 59% observed a single time. The material sequenced was blood. This rearrangement joins TRBV20-1 to TRBJ1-1; D is possibly TRBD1 (5 bases). The sequence came from a man in his 60s in good health. CDR3 residues: CSAAPGEQNTEAFF. In nucleotides, the CDR3 is TGCAGTGCTGCCCCGGGGGAGCAGAACACTGAAGCTTTCTTT.